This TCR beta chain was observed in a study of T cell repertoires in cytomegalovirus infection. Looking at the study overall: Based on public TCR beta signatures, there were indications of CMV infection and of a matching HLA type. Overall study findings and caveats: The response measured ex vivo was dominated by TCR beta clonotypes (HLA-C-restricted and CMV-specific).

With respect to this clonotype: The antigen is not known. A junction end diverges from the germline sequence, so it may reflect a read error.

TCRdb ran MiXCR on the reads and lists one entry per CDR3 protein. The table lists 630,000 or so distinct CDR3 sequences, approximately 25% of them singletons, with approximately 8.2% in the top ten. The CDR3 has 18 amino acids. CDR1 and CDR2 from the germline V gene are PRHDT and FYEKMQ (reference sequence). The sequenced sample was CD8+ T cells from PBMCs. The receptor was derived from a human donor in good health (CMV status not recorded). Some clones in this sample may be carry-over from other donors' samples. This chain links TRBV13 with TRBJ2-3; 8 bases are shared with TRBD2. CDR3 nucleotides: TGTACCAGCAGCCCGCCAGGCCATTTGGAGCGGGGGAAAGATACGCAGTATTTT. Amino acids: CTSSPPGHLERGKDTQYF.